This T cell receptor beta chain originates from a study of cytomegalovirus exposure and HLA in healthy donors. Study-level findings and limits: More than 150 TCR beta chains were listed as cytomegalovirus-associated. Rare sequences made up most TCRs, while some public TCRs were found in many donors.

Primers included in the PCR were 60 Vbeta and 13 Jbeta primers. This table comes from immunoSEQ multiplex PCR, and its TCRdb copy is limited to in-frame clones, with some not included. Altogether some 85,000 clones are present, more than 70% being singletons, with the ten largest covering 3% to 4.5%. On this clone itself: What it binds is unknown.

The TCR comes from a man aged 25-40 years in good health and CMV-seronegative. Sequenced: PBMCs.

CDR3: CASSDTGLVGPDTQYF. The CDR3 DNA reads as TGTGCCAGCAGTGACACGGGACTCGTTGGGCCGGATACGCAGTATTTT. This chain uses TRBV6-1 with TRBJ2-3; D may be TRBD2 (6 bases). The V gene lost 3 bases and the J gene lost 6 bases, with 19 bases spanning the gap. CDR1 is MNHNS, CDR2 SASEGT, per germline. The CDR3 covers 16 residues.